What follows are 5 T cell receptor beta chains derived from one specimen sequenced in a study of response to subunit inactivated influenza vaccine. TCRdb itself ran the RT-PCR reads through MiXCR, one entry per CDR3 protein. The sample holds about 500,000 distinct CDR3 sequences, 16% seen once. Here the sequenced sample was CD4+ T cells sorted from PBMCs, taken roughly 24 months after vaccination. Receptors were obtained from a man between 50 and 69 years old who received an inactivated influenza vaccine.

This clonotype was observed a handful of times. The V and J genes are TRBV2 and TRBJ2-2; 8 nucleotides match TRBD2. This CDR3 comprises 15 residues. Germline lookup yields CDR1 SNHLY and CDR2 FYNNEI. As DNA, the CDR3 is TGTGCAGGGTCTATCGGGGGGGCCAACACCGGGGAGCTGTTTTTT. Its translation: CAGSIGGANTGELFF.

The chain uses TRBV7-9 and TRBJ2-7; no clear D gene. Germline V CDR1 and CDR2: SEHNR, FQNEAQ (reference sequence). Trimming stripped 2 bases from V and 2 bases from J, with 7 bases between. This CDR3 has 13 residues. CDR3 protein: CASSLRAAYEQYF. The CDR3 DNA reads as TGTGCCAGCAGCTTACGAGCAGCCTACGAGCAGTACTTC.

In this sample, this clonotype turned up many times. V and J are TRBV11-1 and TRBJ1-4; D possibly corresponds to TRBD1 (5 bases). Germline CDR1 is SGHAT and CDR2 is FQDESV (reference sequence). V lost 5 bases to trimming and J lost 11 bases, with 18 bases between them. The CDR3 loop spans 14 amino acids. The CDR3 DNA follows: TGTGCCAGCAGCCGTATTGGACACCCTTCGAAACTGTTTTTT. It is translated as CASSRIGHPSKLFF.

The V and J genes are TRBV28 and TRBJ2-7; no definite D call. The germline CDR1 and CDR2 sequences are MDHEN and SYDVKM. V lost 6 bases to trimming and J lost 8 bases, with 20 bases between them. CDR3 size: 14 residues. The CDR3 coding sequence is TGTGCCAGCAGCGCTCCTCCGTACGGGTGGAAGCAGTACTTC. Amino acids: CASSAPPYGWKQYF.

This sequence joins TRBV28 and TRBJ2-7; 7 bases fit TRBD1. Per germline, CDR1 MDHEN and CDR2 SYDVKM. The CDR3 runs to 13 residues. J lost 3 bases, V lost 6 bases, and 5 bases had no gene match. In DNA form, the CDR3 reads TGTGCCAGCAGAACTCACAGGGGCTACGAGCAGTACTTC. The encoded protein is CASRTHRGYEQYF.